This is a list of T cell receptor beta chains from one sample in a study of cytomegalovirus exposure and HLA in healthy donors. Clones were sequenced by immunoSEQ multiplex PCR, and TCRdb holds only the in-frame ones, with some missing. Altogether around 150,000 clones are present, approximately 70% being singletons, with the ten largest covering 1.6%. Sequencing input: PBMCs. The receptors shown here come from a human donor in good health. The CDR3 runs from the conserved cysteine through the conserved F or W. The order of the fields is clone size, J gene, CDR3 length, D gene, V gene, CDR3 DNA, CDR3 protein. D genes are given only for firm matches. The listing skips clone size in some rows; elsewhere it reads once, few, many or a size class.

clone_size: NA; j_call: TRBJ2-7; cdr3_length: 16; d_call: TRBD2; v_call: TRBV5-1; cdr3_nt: TGCGCCAGCAGTTATGGACTAGCGGGAAGCTCCTACGAGCAGTACTTC; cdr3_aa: CASSYGLAGSSYEQYF
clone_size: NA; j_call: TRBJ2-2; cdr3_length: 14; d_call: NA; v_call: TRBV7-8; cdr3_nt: TGTGCCAGCAGCTTGAGGGCCGACACCGGGGAGCTGTTTTTT; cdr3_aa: CASSLRADTGELFF
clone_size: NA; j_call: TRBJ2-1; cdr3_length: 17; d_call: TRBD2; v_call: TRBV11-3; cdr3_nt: TGTGCCAGCAGCTTACGGCTAGCGGGAGCCTCCTACAATGAGCAGTTCTTC; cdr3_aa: CASSLRLAGASYNEQFF
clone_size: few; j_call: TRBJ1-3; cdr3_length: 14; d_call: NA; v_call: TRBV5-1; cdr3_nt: TGCGCCAGCAGCTCTAGAGACTCTGGAAACACCATATATTTT; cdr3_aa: CASSSRDSGNTIYF
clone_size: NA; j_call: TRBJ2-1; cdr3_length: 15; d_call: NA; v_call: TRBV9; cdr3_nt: TGTGCCAGCAGCGTAGCGGACAGCTCCTACAATGAGCAGTTCTTC; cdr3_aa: CASSVADSSYNEQFF
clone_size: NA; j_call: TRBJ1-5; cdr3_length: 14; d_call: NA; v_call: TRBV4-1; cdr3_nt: TGCGCCAGCAGCCAAGATTTCTACTTCCCGCCCCAGCATTTT; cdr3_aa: CASSQDFYFPPQHF
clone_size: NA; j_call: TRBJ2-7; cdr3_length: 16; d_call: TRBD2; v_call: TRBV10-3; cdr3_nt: TGTGCCATCAGTCCTAGCGGGATTGGCGTGAGGGGCGAGCAGTACTTC; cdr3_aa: CAISPSGIGVRGEQYF
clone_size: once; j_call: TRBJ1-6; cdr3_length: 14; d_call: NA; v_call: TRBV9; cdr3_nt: TGTGCCAGCAGCGTAGATACCTATAATTCACCCCTCCACTTT; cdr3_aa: CASSVDTYNSPLHF
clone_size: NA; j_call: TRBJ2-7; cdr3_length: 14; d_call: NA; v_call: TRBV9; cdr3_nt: TGTGCCAGCAGCGTAGCTACTAGCAGCTACGAGCAGTACTTC; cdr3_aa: CASSVATSSYEQYF
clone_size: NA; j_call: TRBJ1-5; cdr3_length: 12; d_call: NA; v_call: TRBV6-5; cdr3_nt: TGTGCCAGCAGGGCAGGGGATCAGCCCCAGCATTTT; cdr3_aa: CASRAGDQPQHF
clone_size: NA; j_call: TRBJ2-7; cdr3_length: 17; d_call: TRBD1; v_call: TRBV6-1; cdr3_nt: TGTGCCAGCAGTGCCCGACAGGGGGCGATGATTACCTACGAGCAGTACTTC; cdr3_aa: CASSARQGAMITYEQYF
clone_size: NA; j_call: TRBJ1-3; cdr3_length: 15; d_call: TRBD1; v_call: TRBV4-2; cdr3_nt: TGTGCCAGCAGCCAAGACAGACAGGGGAGGGCCACCATATATTTT; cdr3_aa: CASSQDRQGRATIYF
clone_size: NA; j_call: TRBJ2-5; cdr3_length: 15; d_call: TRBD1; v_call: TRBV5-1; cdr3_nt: TGCGCCAGCAGCTCTGGACAGGGCCGACAAGAGACCCAGTACTTC; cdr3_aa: CASSSGQGRQETQYF
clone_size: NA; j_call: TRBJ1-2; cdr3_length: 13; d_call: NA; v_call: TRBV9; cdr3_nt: TGTGCCAGCAGCGTAGTATCAGGATATGGCTACACCTTC; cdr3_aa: CASSVVSGYGYTF
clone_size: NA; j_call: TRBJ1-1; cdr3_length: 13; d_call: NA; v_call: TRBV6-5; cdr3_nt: TGTGCCAGCAGACGTCCGGGGAACACTGAAGCTTTCTTT; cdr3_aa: CASRRPGNTEAFF
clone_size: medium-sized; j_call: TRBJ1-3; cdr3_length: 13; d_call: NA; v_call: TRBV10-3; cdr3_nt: TGTGCCATCCGACAGCCCTCTGGAAACACCATATATTTT; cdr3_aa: CAIRQPSGNTIYF
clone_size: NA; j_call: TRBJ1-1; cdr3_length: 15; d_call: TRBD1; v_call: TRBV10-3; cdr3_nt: TGTGCCATCAGTATGGGGACAGGGGGCCACACTGAAGCTTTCTTT; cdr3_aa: CAISMGTGGHTEAFF
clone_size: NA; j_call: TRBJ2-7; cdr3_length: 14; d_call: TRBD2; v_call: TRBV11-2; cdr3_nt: TGTGCCAGCAGCTTAATAGCGGGGGGCTACGAGCAGTACTTC; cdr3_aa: CASSLIAGGYEQYF
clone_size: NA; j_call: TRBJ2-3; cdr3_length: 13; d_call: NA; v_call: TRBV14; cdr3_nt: TGTGCCAGCAGCCCCCAGGGGTCGCTAGCGCAGTATTTT; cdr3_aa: CASSPQGSLAQYF
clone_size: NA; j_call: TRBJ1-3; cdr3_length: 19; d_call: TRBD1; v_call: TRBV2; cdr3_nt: TGTGCCAGCAGTGTAGGCCACTCAGGGGGCCCACGCTCTGGAAACACCATATATTTT; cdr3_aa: CASSVGHSGGPRSGNTIYF
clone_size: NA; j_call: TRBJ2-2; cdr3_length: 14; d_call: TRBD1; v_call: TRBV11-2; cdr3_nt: TGTGCCAGCAGCGCGGGACAGGAAAACGGGGAGCTGTTTTTT; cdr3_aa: CASSAGQENGELFF
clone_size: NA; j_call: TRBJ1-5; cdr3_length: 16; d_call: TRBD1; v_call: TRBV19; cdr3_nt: TGTGCCAGTAGTAACTCCGACAGGGACCTCAATCAGCCCCAGCATTTT; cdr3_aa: CASSNSDRDLNQPQHF
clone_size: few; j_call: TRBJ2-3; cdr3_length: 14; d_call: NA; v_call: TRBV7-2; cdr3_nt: TGTGCCAGCAGCTTATATCCTCGCACAGATACGCAGTATTTT; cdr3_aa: CASSLYPRTDTQYF
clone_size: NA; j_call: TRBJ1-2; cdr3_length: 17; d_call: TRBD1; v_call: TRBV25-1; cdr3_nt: TGTGCCAGCAGTAGATCGACAGGGGGAAGAGGTAACTATGGCTACACCTTC; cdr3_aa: CASSRSTGGRGNYGYTF
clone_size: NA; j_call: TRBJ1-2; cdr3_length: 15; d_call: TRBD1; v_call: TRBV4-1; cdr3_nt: TGCGCCAGCAGCCAAAACAGGGGTCGGGGCTATGGCTACACCTTC; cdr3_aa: CASSQNRGRGYGYTF